The clone carrying this T cell receptor beta chain was observed a handful of times. Germline V gene sequence: CDR1 SNHLY, CDR2 FYNNEI. V was cut by 8 bases and J by 2 bases, with 20 bases left in between. The CDR3 is made up of 16 amino acids. RNA transcripts provided the source from which TCR beta CDR3 regions were amplified. TCR CDR3 regions were first amplified by RT-PCR with HTBI primers. MiXCR, run by TCRdb on the multiplex PCR reads, gives a single entry per CDR3 protein. The sample shows 350,000 to 400,000 distinct CDR3 sequences, more than 13% of them seen only once. Among the patients, aged 18 to 65, hyperthyroidism was newly diagnosed and had lasted under 2 months. This sample stems from a study of T cells in Graves' hyperthyroidism and ophthalmopathy.

Sequenced sample: blood. This TCR came from a woman aged 30 to 39 with Graves' hyperthyroidism. The chain carries TRBV2 and TRBJ2-3, with D perhaps TRBD1 (5 bases). Here the CDR3 DNA reads TGTGCCAGCGCGGATTTGGCAGGGTTTTTCACAGATACGCAGTATTTT. Translated, it gives CASADLAGFFTDTQYF.